This TCR beta chain emerged from a study of graft-versus-host responses after intestinal transplantation. Sequencing used immunoSEQ multiplex PCR; TCRdb keeps in-frame clones, though not all of them. The table lists about 120,000 clones, 93% of them singletons, with approximately 0.49% in the top ten. The CDR3 consists of 10 residues. V lost 5 bases to trimming and J lost 4 bases, with 3 bases between them. Germline CDR1 and CDR2: MNHNS and SASEGT. A remark on this clone: No antigen is known for it.

The gene calls are TRBV6-1 and TRBJ2-7, with unresolved D. The sequences come from unstimulated CD8+ T cells sorted from spleen or lymph node cells, collected before intestinal transplant. This clonotype originated in a human donor who received an intestinal transplant. CDR3 coding DNA: TGTGCCAGCAGTAATTACGAGCAGTACTTC. Translation gives CASSNYEQYF.